These T cell receptor beta chains were read from a single sample in a study of blood T cell repertoires in COVID-19. Repertoires were generated with immunoSEQ multiplex PCR, while TCRdb's copy carries only in-frame clones and drops some. The profile shows some 180,000 clones, about 80% of them singletons. Sequencing was carried out using peripheral blood. All receptors derive from a man in his 60s with acute or convalescent COVID-19. CDR3s include the opening cysteine and the closing phenylalanine or tryptophan. A D gene is named only where the DNA matches it firmly. Part of the rows lack a size; the others show once, few, many or a class for expanded clones.

d_call | j_call | clone_size | cdr3_length | v_call | cdr3_nt | cdr3_aa
- | TRBJ2-1 | - | 15 | TRBV5-8 | TGTGCCAGCAGCTTGGAGAGCGGCTCCTACAATGAGCAGTTCTTC | CASSLESGSYNEQFF
TRBD2 | TRBJ2-7 | - | 17 | TRBV11-2 | TGTGCCAGCAGCTTAGTGAACCTGGCGGGAGGGACCTACGAGCAGTACTTC | CASSLVNLAGGTYEQYF
- | TRBJ1-2 | - | 16 | TRBV3-1/TRBV3-2 | TGTGCCAGCAGCCAACGGTCGGCCAGGGTCGACTATGGCTACACCTTC | CASSQRSARVDYGYTF
- | TRBJ1-5 | - | 12 | TRBV6-1 | TGTGCCAGCTCACGGGGGGTTCAGCCCCAGCATTTT | CASSRGVQPQHF
- | TRBJ1-4 | - | 14 | TRBV7-9 | TGTGCCAGCAGCTCGGTCGACAGGTCAGAAAAACTGTTTTTT | CASSSVDRSEKLFF
- | TRBJ2-7 | once | 15 | TRBV28 | TGTGCCAGCAGTTTACGTAGTTTGGTCTCCTACGAGCAGTACTTC | CASSLRSLVSYEQYF
TRBD2 | TRBJ2-3 | - | 18 | TRBV6-1 | TGTGCCAGCAGTGCCCGACTAGCGGGAGGACCGAACACAGATACGCAGTATTTT | CASSARLAGGPNTDTQYF
TRBD1 | TRBJ1-4 | - | 16 | TRBV5-1 | TGCGCCAGCAGCGAAGCACCCGGGACAGGGGATGAAAAACTGTTTTTT | CASSEAPGTGDEKLFF
- | TRBJ2-7 | - | 13 | TRBV2 | TGTGCCAGCAGTGAAATAGGAGGGGAGGAGCAGTACTTC | CASSEIGGEEQYF
- | TRBJ1-4 | - | 13 | TRBV19 | TGTGCCAGTAGTATACCCCCGGATGAAAAACTGTTTTTT | CASSIPPDEKLFF
- | TRBJ2-2 | - | 16 | TRBV6-6 | TGTGCCAGCAGTTACAGAGCTACCCCGAACACCGGGGAGCTGTTTTTT | CASSYRATPNTGELFF
TRBD1 | TRBJ1-2 | once | 15 | TRBV19 | TGTGCCAGTACCCTTTTGACAGGGGGCGGCTATGGCTACACCTTC | CASTLLTGGGYGYTF
TRBD1 | TRBJ2-5 | - | 13 | TRBV4-3 | TGCGCCAGCAGCCAAGGACAGGGTGAGACCCAGTACTTC | CASSQGQGETQYF